What follows are 8 T cell receptor beta chains derived from one specimen sequenced in a study of identical twins. TCRdb recomputed calls from the 5' RACE reads with MiXCR, one row per CDR3 protein. Counted here are around 1.7 million distinct CDR3 sequences, around 33% occurring once; the ten biggest clones make up more than 0.25%. Input material: cord blood. These receptors were obtained from a newborn girl in good health.

This chain uses TRBV19 with TRBJ1-2; tentative D call: TRBD1 (6 bases). Germline CDR1 and CDR2: LNHDA and SQIVND (reference sequence). V lost 4 bases and J lost 5, with 20 bases in between. The CDR3 is 16 amino acids. The CDR3, as DNA: TGTGCCAGTAGTAGCCGTTCAGCGGACAGAGGGTATGGCTACACCTTC. This translates into CASSSRSADRGYGYTF.

This clonotype was seen a handful of times. This chain uses TRBV4-1 with TRBJ2-1, with D perhaps matching TRBD1 (6 bases). V lost 1 base to trimming and J lost 2 bases, with 9 bases between them. Germline loops: CDR1 MGHRA, CDR2 YSYEKL. The CDR3 length is 15 residues. The DNA for the CDR3 is TGCGCCAGCAGCCAAGGAAAGGGGGCCTACAATGAGCAGTTCTTC. As protein: CASSQGKGAYNEQFF.

The rearrangement links TRBV30 to TRBJ2-3, with D hard to call. V lost 3 bases, J lost 4 bases, and 11 bases lay in between. The CDR3 covers 13 residues. The germline V gene encodes CDR1 GTSNPN and CDR2 SVGIG (reference sequence). The CDR3 nucleotides are TGTGCCTGGAGCGGGTTCCCCGCAGATACGCAGTATTTT. Protein product: CAWSGFPADTQYF.

This clonotype was counted between two and nine times. This chain joins TRBV6-1 and TRBJ1-2; 8 bases line up with TRBD1. The CDR3 extends over 14 amino acids. Germline V gene lookup returns CDR1 MNHNS and CDR2 SASEGT. J was trimmed by 4 bases and V by 1 base; bases with no gene match: 2. CDR3 loop: CASSEGDRTYGYTF. The CDR3 coding sequence is TGTGCCAGCAGTGAAGGGGACAGGACCTATGGCTACACCTTC.

V and J are TRBV20-1 and TRBJ2-3; 7 nucleotides align to TRBD1. Germline V lookup: CDR1 DFQATT, CDR2 SNEGSKA (reference sequence). There are 14 residues in the CDR3. Trimming cost V 5 bases and J 4 bases; bases outside gene matches: 9. The CDR3 DNA follows: TGCAGTGCTCACCGGGACAGAGTAGCAGATACGCAGTATTTT. It codes for CSAHRDRVADTQYF.

This clonotype was detected only a few times. The V call is TRBV5-1, the J call TRBJ2-1; unclear D gene. The CDR3 runs 15 residues. Trimming shortened V by 4 bases and J by 5 bases, and 16 bases separated the two germline ends. In germline, CDR1 is SGHRS, CDR2 YFSETQ. The chain's CDR3 is CASSGILGGHNEQFF. DNA of the CDR3: TGCGCCAGCAGCGGTATTTTGGGCGGACACAATGAGCAGTTCTTC.

The V and J genes are TRBV20-1 and TRBJ2-3; no clear D gene. Looked up from germline, CDR1 is DFQATT and CDR2 is SNEGSKA (reference sequence). Between the trimmed V and J ends, which lost 3 bases and 2 bases, there was a span of 9 bases. This CDR3 spans 13 amino acids. This CDR3 is CSASGPPTDTQYF. As DNA, the CDR3 is TGCAGTGCTAGTGGCCCTCCCACAGATACGCAGTATTTT.

The V and J genes are TRBV5-8 and TRBJ2-1, with D possibly being TRBD1 or TRBD2 (5 bases each). V was clipped by 2 bases and J by 2 bases, with 11 bases between them. Germline loops: CDR1 SGHTS, CDR2 YDEGEE. This CDR3 is built from 15 residues. The CDR3 here is CASSFGDVAYNEQFF. CDR3 nucleotides: TGTGCCAGCAGCTTTGGGGACGTAGCCTACAATGAGCAGTTCTTC.